This T cell receptor (beta chain) was retrieved from a study of blood T cell repertoires in COVID-19. The study recruited people aged about 18 to 89 years across about 25 US areas. Measured with immunoSEQ multiplex PCR; TCRdb has only the in-frame clones, and not every one. The table lists approximately 240,000 clones, about four fifths of them singletons. The sequenced sample was PBMCs or T cells enriched from blood (not recorded which). The TCR was taken from a woman between 40 and 50 years old with acute COVID-19.

The CDR3 sequence: CASSQDRSPYGYTF. DNA of the CDR3: TGCGCCAGCAGCCAAGACAGGTCCCCCTATGGCTACACCTTC. V and J are TRBV4-3 and TRBJ1-2; D is unresolved. The V end lost 0 bases, the J end lost 4 bases, and 9 bases lay between the germline ends. The CDR3 has 14 residues. Germline values: CDR1 LGHNA, CDR2 YSLEER.